These T cell receptor beta chains were read from a single sample in a study of cytomegalovirus exposure and HLA in healthy donors. Repertoires were generated with immunoSEQ multiplex PCR, while TCRdb's copy carries only in-frame clones and drops some. The sample carries 73,000 or so clones, around three quarters recorded once. The sequencing input was PBMCs. The source of these receptors is a man over 45 in good health and CMV-seronegative. The CDR3 runs from the conserved cysteine through the conserved F or W. The D gene is left open where the match is weak. A row's size may be missing; if present it is once, few, many or a size class.

d_gene	v_gene	j_gene	abundance	CDR3aa	CDR3nt
NA	TRBV29-1	TRBJ1-1	NA	CSVEVIAGGTEAFF	TGCAGCGTTGAAGTTATAGCGGGGGGCACTGAAGCTTTCTTT
NA	TRBV19	TRBJ1-5	NA	CASRQGWNQPQHF	TGTGCCAGTAGACAGGGATGGAATCAGCCCCAGCATTTT
TRBD1	TRBV6-5	TRBJ2-1	NA	CASSPGQVLIGEQFF	TGTGCCAGCAGCCCCGGACAGGTACTTATCGGTGAGCAGTTCTTC
NA	TRBV28	TRBJ1-2	once	CASSPQGFGYTF	TGTGCCAGCAGTCCTCAGGGGTTTGGCTACACCTTC
NA	TRBV7-7	TRBJ2-7	NA	CASSPGQPSYEQYF	TGTGCTAGCAGCCCTGGACAGCCCTCCTACGAGCAGTACTTC
NA	TRBV28	TRBJ1-5	NA	CASSYSGLNQPQHF	TGTGCCAGCAGTTACTCAGGGCTCAATCAGCCCCAGCATTTT
NA	TRBV28	TRBJ2-7	NA	CASSPGHLTSYEQYF	TGTGCCAGCAGTCCGGGACACTTAACTTCCTACGAGCAGTACTTC
TRBD2	TRBV7-9	TRBJ2-7	NA	CASSTGLAGGLYEQYF	TGTGCCAGCAGCACAGGACTAGCGGGGGGCCTCTACGAGCAGTACTTC
NA	TRBV27	TRBJ1-1	NA	CASSLNRNTEAFF	TGTGCCAGCAGTCTCAACAGGAACACTGAAGCTTTCTTT
TRBD1	TRBV30	TRBJ1-4	NA	CAFAGTGAPKLFF	TGTGCCTTTGCCGGGACAGGGGCTCCTAAACTGTTTTTT
NA	TRBV5-6	TRBJ1-1	NA	CASSLQGRSGTEAFF	TGTGCCAGCAGCTTGCAGGGCAGGTCAGGCACTGAAGCTTTCTTT
NA	TRBV7-9	TRBJ1-4	NA	CASSPGLSTNEKLFF	TGTGCCAGCAGCCCAGGGCTTTCAACTAATGAAAAACTGTTTTTT
TRBD2	TRBV6-1	TRBJ2-7	NA	CASNLQRGYYEQYF	TGTGCCAGCAACCTACAGCGGGGGTACTACGAGCAGTACTTC
NA	TRBV6-4	TRBJ1-1	NA	CASKDTDWGTEAFF	TGTGCCAGCAAGGACACCGATTGGGGCACTGAAGCTTTCTTT